This TCR beta chain was profiled in a study of T cell responses to AZD1222 COVID-19 vaccine. The overall study: Recipients boosted at about 4 weeks or about 12 weeks are pooled.

Notes on this clone: What it binds is not known.

This CDR3 comprises 13 residues. The V end was cut by 7 bases, the J end by 2 bases, with 11 bases between. The germline V gene encodes CDR1 MNHEY and CDR2 SVGAGI. TCRdb's copy holds only in-frame clones and misses some; the assay was immunoSEQ multiplex PCR. The table has just over 70,000 clones, around 85% seen once. Findings and caveats of the study: An increase in Spike-specific TCR breadth and depth was observed after two AZD1222 doses. Baseline serostatus was positive in only a handful of AZD1222 recipients. Clonal diversity was possibly underestimated, and the donors were mostly white British, with more females.

V gene TRBV6-5 combines with J gene TRBJ1-2; a possible D gene is TRBD1 (5 bases). The clonotype originates from an adult in good health. The sequenced sample was peripheral blood, obtained on day 0 of AZD1222 vaccination. The CDR3 DNA sequence: TGTGCCAGCAATCAGGGATCAAACTATGGCTACACCTTC. Amino acid sequence: CASNQGSNYGYTF.